This paragraph covers one T cell receptor (beta chain) sequence. As processed by the authors: The assay estimated nucleated cells by amplifying reference gene primers. Clones were read by immunoSEQ multiplex PCR, and TCRdb kept only the in-frame ones, dropping some. That table supplies the V and J calls and clone size; D and trimming were determined from the DNA. The top ten clones hold about 2.5% of a sample with about 300,000 clones, about 85% of them seen once. This entry is derived from a study of blood T cell repertoires in COVID-19. Study-level background: Specimens from acute and convalescent COVID-19 originated in the United States, Italy and Spain. Sample material is recorded as cDNA or gDNA derived from T cells, B-cell-depleted T cells, or PBMCs.

Trimming cost V 5 bases and J 0 bases, with 7 bases left between them. The CDR3 loop spans 13 amino acids. V and J are TRBV12-3 or TRBV12-4 and TRBJ1-2; no definite D call. The sequenced sample consisted of peripheral blood. This clonotype was sampled from a man younger than 35 with active or convalescent COVID-19. CDR3 sequence: CASSKITNYGYTF. Here the CDR3 DNA reads TGTGCCAGCAGTAAAATAACTAACTATGGCTACACCTTC.